The sequence of this T cell receptor (beta chain) was determined in a study of T-cell reconstitution after alpha-beta-depleted transplantation in children. Germline V gene sequence: CDR1 KGHSH, CDR2 LQKENI. The CDR3 extends over 16 amino acids. The V segment lost 6 bases and the J segment 2 bases; nucleotides outside the gene matches: 7. In its sample, this clonotype was seen a few times. Unique molecular identifiers were incorporated during preparation of the TCRbeta library. TCRdb reprocessed the PCR reads via MiXCR and lists one record per CDR3 protein. Among around 480,000 distinct CDR3 sequences listed, 32% were seen once.

The chain employs TRBV18 and TRBJ1-5; TRBD1 matches 10 bases. The source material was PBMCs from the stem cell graft donor, sampled from the stem cell graft. The TCR was taken from a human donor who donated a stem cell graft to a child with aplastic anemia. The chain's CDR3 is CASSFPGTGGNQPQHF. In nucleotides, the CDR3 is TGTGCCAGCTCGTTCCCCGGGACAGGGGGCAATCAGCCCCAGCATTTT.